These T cell receptor beta chains were read from a single sample in a study of cytomegalovirus exposure and HLA in healthy donors. Profiled with immunoSEQ multiplex PCR; TCRdb holds only in-frame clones, not every one. In the table there are 130,000 or so clones, about 8.5% of which are singletons. Sequencing was done on a sample of PBMCs. The receptors were gathered from a middle-aged man in good health and CMV-seronegative. The CDR3 runs from the conserved cysteine through the conserved F or W. The order of the fields is clone size, D gene, V gene, J gene, CDR3 DNA, CDR3 protein. The D gene is left open where the match is weak. Only part of the rows carry a size: once, few, many, or a class if the clone is expanded.

.	TRBD2	TRBV9	TRBJ2-1	TGTGCCAGCAGCGTAGGCGGGGGGGATGAGCAGTTCTTC	CASSVGGGDEQFF
few	TRBD2	TRBV5-1	TRBJ2-2	TGCGCCAGCAGCTTGGGAGACGGCGGGGGCACCGGGGAGCTGTTTTTT	CASSLGDGGGTGELFF
.	.	TRBV6-1	TRBJ2-7	TGTGCCAGCAGTGAAGCGCAGGGATTGGCAATCTCCTACGAGCAGTACTTC	CASSEAQGLAISYEQYF
few	TRBD1	TRBV7-9	TRBJ2-2	TGTGCCAGCAGATCGACAGGGTCAGGCGGGGAGCTGTTTTTT	CASRSTGSGGELFF
few	TRBD1	TRBV2	TRBJ2-7	TGTGCCAATCGACAGGGAAACGACGAGCAGTACTTC	CANRQGNDEQYF
.	.	TRBV30	TRBJ1-6	TGTGCCTGGAGTCCCGGACTGAGCTCCTATAATTCACCCCTCCACTTT	CAWSPGLSSYNSPLHF
few	TRBD1	TRBV19	TRBJ1-5	TGTGCCAGTTCCGGGACAGGGAATCAGCCCCAGCATTTT	CASSGTGNQPQHF
.	.	TRBV11-2	TRBJ1-3	TGTGCCAGCAGCGCCCGGGACTCATTCTCTGGAAACACCATATATTTT	CASSARDSFSGNTIYF
.	.	TRBV11-2	TRBJ2-7	TGTGCCAGCAGCTTTGGACAGCAGGGGAGTAAATACGAGCAGTACTTC	CASSFGQQGSKYEQYF
few	TRBD1	TRBV5-1	TRBJ1-2	TGCGCCAGCAGCTTGGGACAGGGGGATGGCTACACCTTC	CASSLGQGDGYTF
few	.	TRBV5-1	TRBJ1-2	TGCGCCAGCAGCCCGGACAGAGATGGCTACACCTTC	CASSPDRDGYTF
.	TRBD1	TRBV4-2	TRBJ1-2	TGTGCCAGCAGCCCCGCGGGACAGGGACCCGATGGCTACACCTTC	CASSPAGQGPDGYTF
few	.	TRBV4-1	TRBJ2-7	TGCGCCAGCAGCCAAGAAGTGACTGGCGCGCTCGAGCAGTACTTC	CASSQEVTGALEQYF
.	TRBD1	TRBV29-1	TRBJ1-1	TGCAGCGGTGAGACCGGGACAGGGAAAACTGAAGCTTTCTTT	CSGETGTGKTEAFF
.	.	TRBV11-2	TRBJ2-5	TGTGCCAGCAGCTTAGACTACTATCAAGAGACCCAGTACTTC	CASSLDYYQETQYF
few	.	TRBV5-1	TRBJ1-1	TGCGCCAGCAGCTTCTCGGGACAGAACACTGAAGCTTTCTTT	CASSFSGQNTEAFF
few	.	TRBV2	TRBJ1-5	TGTGCCAGCAGGGGAGGGGGGCGAAAAAATCAGCCCCAGCATTTT	CASRGGGRKNQPQHF
.	.	TRBV6-5	TRBJ1-2	TGTGCCAGCACCCGTGGGGCCTGGCTGGATGGCTACACCTTC	CASTRGAWLDGYTF
few	.	TRBV11-2	TRBJ2-5	TGTGCCAGCAGCTTACGTTTAGGGGGGGGAGAGACCCAGTACTTC	CASSLRLGGGETQYF
.	.	TRBV9	TRBJ1-5	TGTGCCAGCAGTTCAGGGGACGGTAGCAATCAGCCCCAGCATTTT	CASSSGDGSNQPQHF
.	TRBD1	TRBV9	TRBJ2-1	TGTGCCAGCAGCGTAGCGGGACAGGGGGGAAATGAGCAGTTCTTC	CASSVAGQGGNEQFF
.	.	TRBV21-1	TRBJ1-6	TGTGCCAGCAGCAAAGATGGAGAGGGCCCTAAAAACGATTCACCCCTCCACTTT	CASSKDGEGPKNDSPLHF
few	.	TRBV10-3	TRBJ1-6	TGTGCCAGCGCTTTGACCTACCGTAGCCCCTATAATTCACCCCTCCACTTT	CASALTYRSPYNSPLHF
few	.	TRBV13	TRBJ2-7	TGTGCCAGCAGCCCGCGGGGGGACAGGGTGTTTTACGAGCAGTACTTC	CASSPRGDRVFYEQYF
few	.	TRBV5-6	TRBJ1-2	TGTGCCAGCAGCTATTCAATTACAGGGAACTATGGCTACACCTTC	CASSYSITGNYGYTF
few	TRBD1	TRBV7-9	TRBJ2-5	TGTGCCAGCAGCTCCGGGCAGGGGGTCTTTCAAGAGACCCAGTACTTC	CASSSGQGVFQETQYF
few	.	TRBV5-3	TRBJ2-1	TGTGCCAGAAGCACTTGGGGACACCACAATGAGCAGTTCTTC	CARSTWGHHNEQFF
.	TRBD1	TRBV6-1	TRBJ1-5	TGTGCCAGCAGTGCCGGGACAGGGACGGGGTATCAGCCCCAGCATTTT	CASSAGTGTGYQPQHF
.	.	TRBV28	TRBJ1-1	TGTGCCAGCAGTTCCCCCCCTAGGAGGCCTAAAGCTTTCTTT	CASSSPPRRPKAFF
.	.	TRBV11-1	TRBJ1-6	TGTGCCAGCAGCTTAGCCAGGAATTCACCCCTCCACTTT	CASSLARNSPLHF
few	TRBD1	TRBV2	TRBJ2-3	TGTGCCAGCGGCAGGGGGACAGATACGCAGTATTTT	CASGRGTDTQYF
few	TRBD1	TRBV4-1	TRBJ1-1	TGCGCCAGCAGCCAGACAGGGAGGGCTTTCTTT	CASSQTGRAFF
.	TRBD2	TRBV28	TRBJ2-1	TGTGCCAGCAGTTTATGGGCAGATCTAGCGGGGGGGCCGGGTGAGCAGTTCTTC	CASSLWADLAGGPGEQFF
few	TRBD2	TRBV4-2	TRBJ2-3	TGTGCCAGCAGCCAAGTAAGCGGGGGTACAGATACGCAGTATTTT	CASSQVSGGTDTQYF
.	TRBD1	TRBV7-2	TRBJ2-2	TGTGCCAGCAGCCGCCAGATGACAGGGGGAAAGTCCGGGGAGCTGTTTTTT	CASSRQMTGGKSGELFF
.	.	TRBV7-8	TRBJ1-5	TGTGCCAGCAGCTTCTCCAATCAGCCCCAGCATTTT	CASSFSNQPQHF
few	TRBD1	TRBV13	TRBJ1-6	TGTGCCAGCAGCTCGGGACAGGTCCTCGGCTCCTATAATTCACCCCTCCACTTT	CASSSGQVLGSYNSPLHF